This is a list of T cell receptor beta chains from one sample in a study of blood T cells in healthy people across ages. From the 5' RACE reads, TCRdb called clonotypes with MiXCR, one entry per CDR3 protein. The sample includes under 2,000,000 distinct CDR3 sequences, just under 50% seen only once; the top ten take 2.1%. Material for sequencing was blood. Receptor source: a woman between 35 and 50 years old in good health. Both conserved end residues are part of each CDR3. A D gene is named only where the DNA matches it firmly. Size values are once, few and many counts, or a class for expanded clones, and some rows have none.

size	J	D	V	CDR3	DNA
-	TRBJ1-2	-	TRBV6-5	CASGSLRGTNYGYTF	TGTGCCAGCGGGTCGCTCAGGGGAACTAACTATGGCTACACCTTC
few	TRBJ2-5	TRBD1	TRBV27	CASSQTGGWVETQYF	TGTGCCAGCAGTCAGACAGGGGGGTGGGTTGAGACCCAGTACTTC
many	TRBJ2-5	-	TRBV12-3/TRBV12-4	CASSFVNQETQYF	TGTGCCAGCAGTTTCGTCAACCAAGAGACCCAGTACTTC
few	TRBJ2-5	-	TRBV20-1	CSAIGAQETQYF	TGCAGTGCTATAGGGGCCCAAGAGACCCAGTACTTC
-	TRBJ2-7	TRBD1	TRBV12-3/TRBV12-4	CASNQGQGAYNEQYF	TGTGCCAGCAACCAGGGACAGGGGGCTTACAATGAGCAGTACTTC
few	TRBJ2-5	TRBD1	TRBV7-8	CASSLGQGKLWNEQYF	TGTGCCAGCAGCTTAGGACAGGGGAAGTTATGGAATGAGCAGTACTTC
few	TRBJ2-7	-	TRBV5-5	CASSLEVFSYEQYF	TGTGCCAGCAGCTTGGAGGTTTTTTCCTACGAGCAGTACTTC
-	TRBJ2-7	TRBD1	TRBV27	CASSSLGPGGIVNEQYF	TGTGCCAGCAGTTCCCTGGGACCAGGGGGCATAGTAAATGAGCAGTACTTC
few	TRBJ2-6	-	TRBV7-2	CASSLMGGGSGANVLTF	TGTGCCAGCAGCTTAATGGGGGGCGGCTCTGGGGCCAACGTCCTGACTTTC
-	TRBJ1-2	TRBD1	TRBV10-3	CAISGPSDRFYGYTF	TGTGCCATCAGTGGGCCTTCGGACAGGTTCTATGGCTACACCTTC
-	TRBJ2-3	-	TRBV19	CASRSRTDTQYF	TGTGCCAGCCGGAGTCGCACAGATACGCAGTATTTT
few	TRBJ2-3	TRBD1	TRBV28	CASSAPGTGPDTQYF	TGTGCCAGCAGTGCCCCCGGGACAGGACCAGATACGCAGTATTTT
few	TRBJ1-2	TRBD1	TRBV6-5	CASTYSGQHGYTF	TGTGCCAGCACCTACTCGGGACAGCATGGCTACACCTTC
-	TRBJ2-7	TRBD2	TRBV6-5	CATRSGGSYEQYF	TGTGCCACCCGTAGCGGGGGCTCCTACGAGCAGTACTTC
-	TRBJ2-3	-	TRBV20-1	CSARPAISDTQYF	TGCAGTGCCCGACCCGCTATATCAGATACGCAGTATTTT
-	TRBJ2-3	TRBD2	TRBV20-1	CSASGGRSLALDTQYF	TGCAGTGCTAGCGGGGGGAGGAGCTTGGCCCTAGATACGCAGTATTTT
many	TRBJ2-7	-	TRBV2	CASRDSSSGEQYF	TGTGCCAGCCGGGACTCCTCTTCTGGCGAGCAGTACTTC